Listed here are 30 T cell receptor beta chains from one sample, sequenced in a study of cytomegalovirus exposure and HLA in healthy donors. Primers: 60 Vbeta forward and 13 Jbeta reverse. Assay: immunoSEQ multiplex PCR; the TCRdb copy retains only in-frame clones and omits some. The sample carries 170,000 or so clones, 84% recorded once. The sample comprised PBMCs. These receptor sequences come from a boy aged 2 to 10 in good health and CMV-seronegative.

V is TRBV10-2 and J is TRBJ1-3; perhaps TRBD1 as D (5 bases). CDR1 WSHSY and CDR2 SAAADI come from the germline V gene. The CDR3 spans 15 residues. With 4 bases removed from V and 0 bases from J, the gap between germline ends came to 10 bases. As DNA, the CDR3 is TGCGCCAGCAGTGTAGGGGATCACTCTGGAAACACCATATATTTT. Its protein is CASSVGDHSGNTIYF.

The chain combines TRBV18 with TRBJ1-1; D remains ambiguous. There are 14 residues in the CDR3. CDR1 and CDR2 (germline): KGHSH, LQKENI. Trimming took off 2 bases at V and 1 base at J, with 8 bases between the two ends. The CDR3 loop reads CASSPYSQNTEAFF. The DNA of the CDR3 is TGTGCCAGCTCACCATACAGCCAGAACACTGAAGCTTTCTTT.

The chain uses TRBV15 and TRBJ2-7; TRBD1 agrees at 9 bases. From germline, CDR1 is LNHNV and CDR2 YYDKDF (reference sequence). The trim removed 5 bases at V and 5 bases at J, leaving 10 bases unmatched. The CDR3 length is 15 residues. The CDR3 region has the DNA TGTGCCACCAGCGGGCCGGGACAGGGCTCGGACGAGCAGTACTTC. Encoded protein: CATSGPGQGSDEQYF.

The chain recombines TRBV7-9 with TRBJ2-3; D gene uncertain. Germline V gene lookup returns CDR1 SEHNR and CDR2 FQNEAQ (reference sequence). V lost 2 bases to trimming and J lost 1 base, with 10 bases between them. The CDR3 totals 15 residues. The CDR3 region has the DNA TGTGCCAGCAGCTTAAGTTCCCGGGGCACAGATACGCAGTATTTT. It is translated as CASSLSSRGTDTQYF.

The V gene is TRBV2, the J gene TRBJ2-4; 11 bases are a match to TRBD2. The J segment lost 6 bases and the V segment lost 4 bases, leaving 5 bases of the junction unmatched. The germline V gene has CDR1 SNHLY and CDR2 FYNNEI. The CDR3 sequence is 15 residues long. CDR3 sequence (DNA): TGTGCCAGCAGTGTGGTTAGCGGGAGGGGAAACATTCAGTACTTC. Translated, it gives CASSVVSGRGNIQYF.

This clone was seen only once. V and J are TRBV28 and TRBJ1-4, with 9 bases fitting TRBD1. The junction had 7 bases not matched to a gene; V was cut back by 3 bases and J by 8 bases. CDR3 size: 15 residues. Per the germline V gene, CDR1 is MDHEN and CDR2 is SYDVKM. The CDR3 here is CASSFLTGGGEKLFF. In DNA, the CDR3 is TGTGCCAGCAGTTTCTTGACAGGGGGAGGAGAAAAACTGTTTTTT.

CDR3 region: CASSLVQGSYNEQFF. CDR3 sequence (DNA): TGCGCCAGCAGCTTGGTACAGGGGTCCTACAATGAGCAGTTCTTC. V and J are TRBV5-1 and TRBJ2-1, with 7 bases aligning to TRBD1. This CDR3 is 15 amino acids long. The germline V gene has CDR1 SGHRS and CDR2 YFSETQ. After removal of 0 bases from V and 1 base from J, the junction contained 1 base not matched to a gene.

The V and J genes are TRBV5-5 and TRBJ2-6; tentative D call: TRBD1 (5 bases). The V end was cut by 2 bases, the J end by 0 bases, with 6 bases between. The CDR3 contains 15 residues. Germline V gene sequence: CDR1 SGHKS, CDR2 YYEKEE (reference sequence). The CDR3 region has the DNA TGTGCCAGCAGCTTCGACAGCTCTGGGGCCAACGTCCTGACTTTC. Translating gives CASSFDSSGANVLTF. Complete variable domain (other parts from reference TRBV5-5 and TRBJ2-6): DAGVTQSPTHLIKTRGQQVTLRCSPISGHKSVSWYQQVLGQGPQFIFQYYEKEERGRGNFPDRFSARQFPNYSSELNVNALLLGDSALYLCASSFDSSGANVLTFGAGSRLTVL.

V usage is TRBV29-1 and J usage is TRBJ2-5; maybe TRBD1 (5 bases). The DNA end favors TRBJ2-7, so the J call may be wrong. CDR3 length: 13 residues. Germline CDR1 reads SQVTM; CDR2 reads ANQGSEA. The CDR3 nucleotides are TGCAGCGTTGAGCTGGACACATCCTACGAGCAGTACTTC. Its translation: CSVELDTSYEQYF.

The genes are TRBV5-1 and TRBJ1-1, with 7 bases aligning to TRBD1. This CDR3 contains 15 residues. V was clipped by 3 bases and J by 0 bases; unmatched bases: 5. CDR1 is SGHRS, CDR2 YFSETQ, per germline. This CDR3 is CASSSGTALNTEAFF. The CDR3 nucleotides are TGCGCCAGCAGCTCCGGGACAGCCTTGAACACTGAAGCTTTCTTT.

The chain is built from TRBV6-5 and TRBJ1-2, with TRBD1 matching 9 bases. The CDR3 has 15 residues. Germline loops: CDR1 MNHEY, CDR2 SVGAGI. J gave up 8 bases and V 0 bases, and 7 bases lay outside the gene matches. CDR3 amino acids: CASSYSYRGQGGYTF. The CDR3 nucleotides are TGTGCCAGCAGTTACTCGTACAGGGGGCAGGGAGGCTACACCTTC.

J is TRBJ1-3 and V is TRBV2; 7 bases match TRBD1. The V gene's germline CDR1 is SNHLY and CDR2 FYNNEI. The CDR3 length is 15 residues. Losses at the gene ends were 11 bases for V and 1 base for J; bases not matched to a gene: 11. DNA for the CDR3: TGTGCCCTACCCGGGACGACAGGGTCTGGAAACACCATATATTTT. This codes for CALPGTTGSGNTIYF.

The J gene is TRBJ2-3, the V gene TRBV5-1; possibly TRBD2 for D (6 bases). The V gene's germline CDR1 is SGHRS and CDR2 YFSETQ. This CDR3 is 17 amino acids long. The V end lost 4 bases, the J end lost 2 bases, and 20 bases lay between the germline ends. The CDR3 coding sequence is TGCGCCAGCAGCCCCCTCCCAACTAGCAGATACACAGATACGCAGTATTTT. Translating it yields CASSPLPTSRYTDTQYF.

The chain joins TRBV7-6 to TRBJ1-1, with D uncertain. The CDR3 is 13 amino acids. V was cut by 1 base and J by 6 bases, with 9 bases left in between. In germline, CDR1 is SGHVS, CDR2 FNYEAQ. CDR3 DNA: TGTGCCAGCAGCTTAGGTCGGTCGTCTGAAGCTTTCTTT. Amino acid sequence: CASSLGRSSEAFF. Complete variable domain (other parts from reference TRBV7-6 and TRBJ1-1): GAGVSQSPRYKVTKRGQDVALRCDPISGHVSLYWYRQALGQGPEFLTYFNYEAQQDKSGLPNDRFSAERPEGSISTLTIQRTEQRDSAMYRCASSLGRSSEAFFGQGTRLTVV.

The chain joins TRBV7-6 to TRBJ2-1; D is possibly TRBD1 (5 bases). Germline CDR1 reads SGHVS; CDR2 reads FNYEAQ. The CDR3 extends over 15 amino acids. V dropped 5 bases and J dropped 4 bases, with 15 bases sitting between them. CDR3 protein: CASSLTTRTYNEQFF. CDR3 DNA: TGTGCCAGCAGCCTAACGACTCGGACATACAATGAGCAGTTCTTC.

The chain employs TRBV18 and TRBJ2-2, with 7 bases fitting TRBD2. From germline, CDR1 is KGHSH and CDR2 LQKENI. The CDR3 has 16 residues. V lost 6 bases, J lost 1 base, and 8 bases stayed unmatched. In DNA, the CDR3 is TGTGCCAGCTCCCGCAAAGGACTAGAGAACACCGGGGAGCTGTTTTTT. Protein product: CASSRKGLENTGELFF.

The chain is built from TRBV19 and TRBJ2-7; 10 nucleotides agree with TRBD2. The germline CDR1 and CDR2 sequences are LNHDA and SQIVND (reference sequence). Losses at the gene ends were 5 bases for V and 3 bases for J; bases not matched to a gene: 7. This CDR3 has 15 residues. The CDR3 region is CASSPAGGPFYEQYF. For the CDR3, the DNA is TGTGCCAGTAGTCCAGCGGGAGGGCCATTCTACGAGCAGTACTTC.

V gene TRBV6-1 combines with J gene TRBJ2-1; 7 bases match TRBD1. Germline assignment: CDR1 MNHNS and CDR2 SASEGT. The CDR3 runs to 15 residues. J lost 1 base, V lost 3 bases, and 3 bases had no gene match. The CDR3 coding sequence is TGTGCCAGCAGTGAGTTGGGACAGTCCTACAATGAGCAGTTCTTC. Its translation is CASSELGQSYNEQFF.

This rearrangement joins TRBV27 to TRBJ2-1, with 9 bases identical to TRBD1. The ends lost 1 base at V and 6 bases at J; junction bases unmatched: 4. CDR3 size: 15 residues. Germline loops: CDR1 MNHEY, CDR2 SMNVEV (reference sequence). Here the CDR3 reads CASSLLGQGLNEQFF. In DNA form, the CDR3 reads TGTGCCAGCAGTTTATTGGGACAGGGTCTCAATGAGCAGTTCTTC.

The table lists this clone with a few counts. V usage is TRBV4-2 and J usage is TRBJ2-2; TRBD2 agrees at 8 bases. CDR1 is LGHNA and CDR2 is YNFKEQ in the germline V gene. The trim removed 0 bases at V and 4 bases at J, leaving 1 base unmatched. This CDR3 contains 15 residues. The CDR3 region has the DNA TGTGCCAGCAGCCAAGAACTAGCGGTCACCGGGGAGCTGTTTTTT. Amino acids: CASSQELAVTGELFF.

CDR3 bases: TGCGCCAGCAGCTTTTCGGGGAACACTGAAGCTTTCTTT. Translating it yields CASSFSGNTEAFF. The V call is TRBV5-1, the J call TRBJ1-1; no clear D gene. The CDR3 loop spans 13 amino acids. V was trimmed by 2 bases and J by 1 base, leaving 6 bases between them. Per the germline V gene, CDR1 is SGHRS and CDR2 is YFSETQ. Complete variable domain (other parts from reference TRBV5-1 and TRBJ1-1): KAGVTQTPRYLIKTRGQQVTLSCSPISGHRSVSWYQQTPGQGLQFLFEYFSETQRNKGNFPGRFSGRQFSNSRSEMNVSTLELGDSALYLCASSFSGNTEAFFGQGTRLTVV.

For the CDR3, the DNA is TGTGCCAGCAGCCAAGATTTTGGAGCTTCTGGAAACACCATATATTTT. This encodes CASSQDFGASGNTIYF. The chain couples TRBV4-2 to TRBJ1-3; D gene unclear. CDR1 LGHNA and CDR2 YNFKEQ come from the germline V gene. The CDR3 extends over 16 amino acids. V shed 0 bases and J shed 1 base, with 10 bases lying between them.

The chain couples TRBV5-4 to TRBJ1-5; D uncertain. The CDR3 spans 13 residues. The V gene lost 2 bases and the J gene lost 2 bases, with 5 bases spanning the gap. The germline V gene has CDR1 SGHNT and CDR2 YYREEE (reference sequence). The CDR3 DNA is TGTGCCAGCAGCTTTTATGGCAATCAGCCCCAGCATTTT. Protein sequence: CASSFYGNQPQHF.

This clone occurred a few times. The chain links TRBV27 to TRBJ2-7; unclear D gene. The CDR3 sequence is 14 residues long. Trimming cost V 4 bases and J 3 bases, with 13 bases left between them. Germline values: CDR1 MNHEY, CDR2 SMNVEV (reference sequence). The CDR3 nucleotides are TGTGCCAGCAGTTCACACGGTAGCAGCTACGAGCAGTACTTC. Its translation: CASSSHGSSYEQYF.

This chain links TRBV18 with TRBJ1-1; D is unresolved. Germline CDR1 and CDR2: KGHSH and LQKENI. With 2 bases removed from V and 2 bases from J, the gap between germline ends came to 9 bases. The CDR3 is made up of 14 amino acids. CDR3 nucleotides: TGTGCCAGCTCACCAAGGCTAGGTAACACTGAAGCTTTCTTT. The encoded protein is CASSPRLGNTEAFF.

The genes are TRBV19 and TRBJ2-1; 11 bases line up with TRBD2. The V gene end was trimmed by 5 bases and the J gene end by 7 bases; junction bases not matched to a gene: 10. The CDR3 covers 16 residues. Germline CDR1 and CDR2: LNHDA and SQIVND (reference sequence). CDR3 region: CASSGRLAGTVNEQFF. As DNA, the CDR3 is TGTGCCAGTAGTGGGCGACTAGCGGGGACCGTAAATGAGCAGTTCTTC.

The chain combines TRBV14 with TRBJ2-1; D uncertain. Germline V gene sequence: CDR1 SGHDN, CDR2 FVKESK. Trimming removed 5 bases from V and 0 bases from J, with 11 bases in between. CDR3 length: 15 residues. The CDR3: CASSSSSSSYNEQFF. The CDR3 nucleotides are TGTGCCAGCAGCTCATCGTCGAGCTCCTACAATGAGCAGTTCTTC.

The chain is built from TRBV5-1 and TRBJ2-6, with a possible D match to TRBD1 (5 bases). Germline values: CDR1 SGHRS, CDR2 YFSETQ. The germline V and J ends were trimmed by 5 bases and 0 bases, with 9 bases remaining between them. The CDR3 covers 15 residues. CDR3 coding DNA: TGCGCCAGCAGTCCAGGGAACTCTGGGGCCAACGTCCTGACTTTC. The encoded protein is CASSPGNSGANVLTF.

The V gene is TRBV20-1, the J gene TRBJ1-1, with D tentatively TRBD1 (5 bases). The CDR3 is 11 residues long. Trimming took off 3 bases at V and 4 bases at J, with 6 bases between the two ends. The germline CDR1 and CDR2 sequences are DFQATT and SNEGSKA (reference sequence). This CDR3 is CSARDTTEAFF. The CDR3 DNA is TGCAGTGCTAGGGACACCACTGAAGCTTTCTTT.

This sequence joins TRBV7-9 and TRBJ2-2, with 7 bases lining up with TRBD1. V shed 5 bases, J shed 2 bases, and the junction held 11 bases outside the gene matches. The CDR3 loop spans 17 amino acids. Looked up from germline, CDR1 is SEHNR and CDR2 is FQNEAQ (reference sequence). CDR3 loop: CASSLGINRGNTGELFF. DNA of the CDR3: TGTGCCAGCAGCCTGGGGATCAACAGGGGAAACACCGGGGAGCTGTTTTTT.